This TCR beta chain stems from a study of T cell repertoires in cytomegalovirus infection. TCRdb reprocessed the reads with MiXCR, giving one entry per CDR3 protein. The sample lists roughly 630,000 distinct CDR3 sequences, 24% seen once, with approximately 8.2% in the top ten. Germline V gene lookup returns CDR1 DFQATT and CDR2 SNEGSKA (reference sequence). The CDR3 runs 12 residues. The V end was cut by 6 bases, the J end by 7 bases, with 13 bases between. Sequenced sample: CD8+ T cells from PBMCs. This clonotype was obtained from a human donor in good health (CMV status not recorded). Some clones in this sample may be carry-over from other donors' samples. The V gene is TRBV20-1, the J gene TRBJ2-1; weak D call: TRBD2 (5 bases). The CDR3 DNA follows: TGCAGTGCCCGGGGAGCTGGGAATGAGCAGTTCTTC. Translation: CSARGAGNEQFF.